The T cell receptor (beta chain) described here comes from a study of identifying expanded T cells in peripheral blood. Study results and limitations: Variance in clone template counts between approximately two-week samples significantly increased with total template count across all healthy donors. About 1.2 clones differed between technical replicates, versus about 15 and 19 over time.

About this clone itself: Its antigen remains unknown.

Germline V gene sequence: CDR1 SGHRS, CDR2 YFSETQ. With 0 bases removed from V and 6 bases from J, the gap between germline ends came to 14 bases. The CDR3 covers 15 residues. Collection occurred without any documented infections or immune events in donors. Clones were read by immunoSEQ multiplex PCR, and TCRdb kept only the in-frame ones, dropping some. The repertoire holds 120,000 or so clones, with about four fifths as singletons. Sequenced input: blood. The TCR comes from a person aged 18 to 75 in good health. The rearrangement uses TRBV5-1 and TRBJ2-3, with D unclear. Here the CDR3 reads CASSLGYGTGDTQYF. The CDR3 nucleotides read TGCGCCAGCAGCTTGGGGTACGGTACCGGGGATACGCAGTATTTT.